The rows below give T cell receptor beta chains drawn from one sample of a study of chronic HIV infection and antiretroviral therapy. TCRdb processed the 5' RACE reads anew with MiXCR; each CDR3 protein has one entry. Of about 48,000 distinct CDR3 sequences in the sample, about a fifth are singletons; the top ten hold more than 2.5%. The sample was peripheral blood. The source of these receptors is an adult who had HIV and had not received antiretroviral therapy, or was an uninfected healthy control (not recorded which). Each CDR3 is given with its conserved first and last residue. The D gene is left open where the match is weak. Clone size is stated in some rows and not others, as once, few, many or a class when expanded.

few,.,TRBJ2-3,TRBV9,TGTGCCAGCTCCGTAACTGGAAACACAGATACGCAGTATTTT,CASSVTGNTDTQYF
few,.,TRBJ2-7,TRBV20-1,TGCAGTGCTACAATGGACAGACTCCTGTACGAGCAGTACTTC,CSATMDRLLYEQYF
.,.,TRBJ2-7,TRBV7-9,TGTGCCAGCAGCTTGTTAGGGGGATACGAGCAGTACTTC,CASSLLGGYEQYF
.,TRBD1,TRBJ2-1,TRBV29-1,TGCAGCTCCCACCCCGGGACAGGGCACAATGAGCAGTTCTTC,CSSHPGTGHNEQFF
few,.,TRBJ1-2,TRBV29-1,TGCAGCGTTTCGGCCTCGACGGGACGTGGCTACACCTTC,CSVSASTGRGYTF
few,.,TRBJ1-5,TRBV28,TGTGCCAATGGACCCCCTTATAGCAATCAGCCCCAGCATTTT,CANGPPYSNQPQHF
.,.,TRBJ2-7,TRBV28,TGTGCCAGCAGTTTCCCGGTCAGTTACGTTTACGAGCAGTACTTC,CASSFPVSYVYEQYF
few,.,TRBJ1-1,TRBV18,TGTGCCAGCTCCCTACAGGTCATGAACACTGAAGCTTTCTTT,CASSLQVMNTEAFF
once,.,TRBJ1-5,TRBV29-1,TGCAGCGCGGCCGGGGGCATGGATCAGCCCCAGCATTTT,CSAAGGMDQPQHF
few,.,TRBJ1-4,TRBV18,TGTGCCAGCTCACCAGGGGCAGCAACTAATGAAAAACTGTTTTTT,CASSPGAATNEKLFF
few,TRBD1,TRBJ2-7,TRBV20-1,TGCAGTGCTCACCGGGACAGGGGGCGGGAGCAGTACTTC,CSAHRDRGREQYF
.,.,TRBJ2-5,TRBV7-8,TGTGCCAGCAGCAAACGCCAAGAGACCCAGTACTTC,CASSKRQETQYF
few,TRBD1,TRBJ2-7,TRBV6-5,TGTGCCAGCAGCGAGACAGGGGCTAACGAGCAGTACTTC,CASSETGANEQYF
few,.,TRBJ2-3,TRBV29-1,TGCAGCGTTGAGGCAAGGAACACAGATACGCAGTATTTT,CSVEARNTDTQYF
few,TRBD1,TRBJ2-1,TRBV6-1,TGTGCCAGCAGTGAAAGGGGACAGGGGTTTCGTAATGAGCAGTTCTTC,CASSERGQGFRNEQFF
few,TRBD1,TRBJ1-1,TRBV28,TGTGCCAGCAGTTCTATTCGGACAGGGCGGCCGATCTTT,CASSSIRTGRPIF